This T cell receptor (beta chain) was sequenced for a study of PD-1 blockade in classical Hodgkin lymphoma. Study-wide results and limits: Healthy donors were reported to have higher baseline TCR diversity than newly diagnosed patients.

As concerns this clone: Its matching antigen is unknown.

CDR1 and CDR2 from the germline V gene are SGHAT and FQDESV (reference sequence). Trimming took off 5 bases at V and 2 bases at J, with 15 bases between the two ends. This CDR3 has 15 amino acids. The sample's time point: newly diagnosed, previously untreated cHL patient sample. TCRdb keeps only in-frame clones here, not all; method: immunoSEQ multiplex PCR. This table has about 47,000 clones, roughly 93% appearing once. The gene calls are TRBV11-1 and TRBJ1-1; perhaps TRBD1 as D (6 bases). This clonotype was sampled from a human donor with classical Hodgkin lymphoma. Sequencing used peripheral blood mononuclear cells (PBMCs). The CDR3: CASSPEGGSNTEAFF. The CDR3 DNA reads as TGTGCCAGCAGCCCTGAAGGGGGGAGTAACACTGAAGCTTTCTTT. The variable domain in full, with the rest retrieved from reference TRBV11-1 and TRBJ1-1, is EAEVAQSPRYKITEKSQAVAFWCDPISGHATLYWYRQILGQGPELLVQFQDESVVDDSQLPKDRFSAERLKGVDSTLKIQPAELGDSAMYLCASSPEGGSNTEAFFGQGTRLTVV.